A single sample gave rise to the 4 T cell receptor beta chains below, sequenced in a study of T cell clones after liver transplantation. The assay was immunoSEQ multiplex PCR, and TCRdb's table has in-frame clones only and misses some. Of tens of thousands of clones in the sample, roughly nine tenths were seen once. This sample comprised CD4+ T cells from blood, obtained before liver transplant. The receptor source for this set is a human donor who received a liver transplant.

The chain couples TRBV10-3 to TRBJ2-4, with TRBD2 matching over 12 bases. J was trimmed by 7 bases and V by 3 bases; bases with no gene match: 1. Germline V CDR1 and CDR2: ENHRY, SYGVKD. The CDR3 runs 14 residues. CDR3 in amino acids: CAISDGTSGNIQYF. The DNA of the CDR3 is TGTGCCATCAGTGACGGGACTAGCGGGAACATTCAGTACTTC.

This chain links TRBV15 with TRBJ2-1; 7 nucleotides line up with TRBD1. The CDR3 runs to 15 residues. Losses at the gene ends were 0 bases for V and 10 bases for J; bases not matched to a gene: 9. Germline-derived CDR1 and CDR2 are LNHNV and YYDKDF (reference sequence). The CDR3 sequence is CATSRDREGAREQFF. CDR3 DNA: TGTGCCACCAGCAGAGATCGAGAGGGGGCGCGAGAGCAGTTCTTC.

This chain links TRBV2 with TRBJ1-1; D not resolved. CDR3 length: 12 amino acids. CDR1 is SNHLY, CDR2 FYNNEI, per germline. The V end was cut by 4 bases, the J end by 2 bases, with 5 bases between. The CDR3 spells CASSGDNTEAFF. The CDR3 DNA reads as TGTGCCAGCAGTGGGGATAACACTGAAGCTTTCTTT.

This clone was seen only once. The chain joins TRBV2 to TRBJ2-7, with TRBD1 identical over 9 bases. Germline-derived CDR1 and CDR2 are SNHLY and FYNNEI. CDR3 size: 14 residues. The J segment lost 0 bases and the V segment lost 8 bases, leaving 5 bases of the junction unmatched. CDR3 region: CASRGQGPSYEQYF. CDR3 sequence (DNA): TGTGCCAGCCGGGGACAGGGCCCCTCCTACGAGCAGTACTTC.